This T cell receptor (beta chain) was recorded in a study of CD8 T cells in ankylosing spondylitis. The V gene end was trimmed by 5 bases and the J gene end by 0 bases; junction bases not matched to a gene: 7. The CDR3 loop spans 17 amino acids. Quantitative molecular-barcoded 5'-RACE generated the TCR beta libraries. TCRdb reprocessed the 5' RACE reads via MiXCR and lists one record per CDR3 protein. The repertoire has about 330,000 distinct CDR3 sequences, roughly 8% of them found once; the top ten carry about 14%. Study conclusions and caveats: From matched ankylosing spondylitis synovial fluid, disease-linked clones were reportedly recovered at significantly enriched levels. A TCR beta motif made of fewer than ten highly homologous variants seemed typical of ankylosing spondylitis blood. A subset of motif variants has previously been described in the synovial fluid and blood of reactive arthritis.

This clonotype was counted many times. Its antigen is not known. V usage is TRBV12-3 or TRBV12-4 and J usage is TRBJ2-1, with TRBD2 identical over 10 bases. The TCR sequence derives from a male donor with ankylosing spondylitis. Sequenced material: blood, either unsorted or a sorted T cell fraction (not recorded which). The CDR3: CASSIGLAVNSYNEQFF. CDR3 sequence (DNA): TGTGCCAGCAGTATCGGACTAGCGGTGAACTCCTACAATGAGCAGTTCTTC.